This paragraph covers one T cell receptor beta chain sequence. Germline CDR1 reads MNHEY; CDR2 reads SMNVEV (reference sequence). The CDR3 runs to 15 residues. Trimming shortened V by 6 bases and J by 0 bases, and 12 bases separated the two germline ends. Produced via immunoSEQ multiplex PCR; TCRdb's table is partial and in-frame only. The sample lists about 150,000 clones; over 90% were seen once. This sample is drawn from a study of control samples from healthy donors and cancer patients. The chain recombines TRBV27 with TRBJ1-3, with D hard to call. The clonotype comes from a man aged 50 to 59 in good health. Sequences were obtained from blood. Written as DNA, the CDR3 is TGTGCCAGCAGGCCGGGAGGGAGCTCTGGAAACACCATATATTTT. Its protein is CASRPGGSSGNTIYF.